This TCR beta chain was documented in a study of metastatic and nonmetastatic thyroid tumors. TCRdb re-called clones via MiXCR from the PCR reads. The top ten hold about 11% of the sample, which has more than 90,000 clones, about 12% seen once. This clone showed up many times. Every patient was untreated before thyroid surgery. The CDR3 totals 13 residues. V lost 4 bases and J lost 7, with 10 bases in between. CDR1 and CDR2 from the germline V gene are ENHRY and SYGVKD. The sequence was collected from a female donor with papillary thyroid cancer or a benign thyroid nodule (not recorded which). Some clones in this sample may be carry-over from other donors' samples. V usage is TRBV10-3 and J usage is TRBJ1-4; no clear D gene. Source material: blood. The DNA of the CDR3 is TGTGCCATCAGTGCGCGGGGTAGTGAAAAACTGTTTTTT. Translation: CAISARGSEKLFF.